This T cell receptor (beta chain) was retrieved from a study of T cells in Graves' hyperthyroidism and ophthalmopathy. Study-wide results and limits: Model predictions of ophthalmopathy came a median around 6.5 months before onset. Blood also showed most of the thyroid clonotypes that were expanded above 0.001.

There are many counts of this clonotype. Its antigen is not known. Germline V lookup: CDR1 LNHNV, CDR2 YYDKDF (reference sequence). This CDR3 spans 13 amino acids. The V gene end was trimmed by 9 bases and the J gene end by 5 bases; junction bases not matched to a gene: 5. The investigators amplified TCR beta CDR3 regions from RNA transcripts. First-round RT-PCR of the TCR CDR3 relied on the HTBI primer set. TCRdb called the multiplex PCR reads again in MiXCR, with one record for every CDR3 protein. Of 330,000 or so distinct CDR3 sequences listed, 15% to 20% are singletons. The study based diagnoses on clinical symptoms, serum thyroxine and TRAb, thyroid ultrasound and orbital computed tomography. PBMCs were obtained from 9.5 to 10 ml fresh peripheral blood.

This clonotype was sampled from a man aged 45-65 years with Graves' ophthalmopathy. This rearrangement joins TRBV15 to TRBJ2-5; TRBD1 matches at 11 bases. Sequencing was done on a sample of blood. CDR3 region: CATSRDRGETQYF. In DNA, the CDR3 is TGTGCCACGTCCCGGGACAGGGGGGAGACCCAGTACTTC.